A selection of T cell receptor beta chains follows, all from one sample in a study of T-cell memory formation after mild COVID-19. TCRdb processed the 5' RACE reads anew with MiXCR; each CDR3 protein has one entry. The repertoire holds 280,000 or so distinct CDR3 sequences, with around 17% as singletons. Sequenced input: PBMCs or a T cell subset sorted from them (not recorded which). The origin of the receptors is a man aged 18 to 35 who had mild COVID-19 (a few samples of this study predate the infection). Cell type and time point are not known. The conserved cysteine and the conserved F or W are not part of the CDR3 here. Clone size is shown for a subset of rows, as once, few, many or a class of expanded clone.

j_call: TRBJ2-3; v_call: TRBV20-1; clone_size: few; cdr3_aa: SAITGPGQGLADTQY
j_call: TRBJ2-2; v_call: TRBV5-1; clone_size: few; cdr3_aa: ASSFRDSRNTGELF
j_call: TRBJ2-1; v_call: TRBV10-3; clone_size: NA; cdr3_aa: AISESDRGGPYNEQF
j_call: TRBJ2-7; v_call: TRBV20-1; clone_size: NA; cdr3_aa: SAAPGLGHHEQY
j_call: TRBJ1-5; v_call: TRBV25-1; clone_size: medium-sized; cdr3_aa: ASSDRAWDSNQPQH
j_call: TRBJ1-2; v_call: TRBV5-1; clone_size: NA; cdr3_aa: ASSLRTNYGYT
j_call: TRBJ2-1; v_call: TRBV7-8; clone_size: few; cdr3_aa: ASSFGSPRGNEQF
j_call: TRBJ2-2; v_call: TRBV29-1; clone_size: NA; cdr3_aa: SVEVMNPRNTGELF
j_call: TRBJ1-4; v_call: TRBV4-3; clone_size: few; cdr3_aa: ASSQGDRGEKLF
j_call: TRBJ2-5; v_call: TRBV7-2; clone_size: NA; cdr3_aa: ASAPGGGSGETQY
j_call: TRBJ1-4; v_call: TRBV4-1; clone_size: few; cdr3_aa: ASSRLPGGGSEKLF
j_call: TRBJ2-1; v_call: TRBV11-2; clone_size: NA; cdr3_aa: ASSRASYSYNEQF
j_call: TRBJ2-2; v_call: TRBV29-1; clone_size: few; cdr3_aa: SVQGTLDTGELF
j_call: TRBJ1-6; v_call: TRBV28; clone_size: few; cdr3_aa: ASSLSQGTTIPLH
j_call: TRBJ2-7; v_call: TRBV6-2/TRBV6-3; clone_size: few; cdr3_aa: ASSYNRRDEQY
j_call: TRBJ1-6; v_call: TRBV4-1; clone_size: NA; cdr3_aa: ASSPLGVQLH
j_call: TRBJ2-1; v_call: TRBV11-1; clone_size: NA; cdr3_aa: ASGHRGLAYNEQF
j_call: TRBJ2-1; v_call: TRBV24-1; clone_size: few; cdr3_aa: ATSDSRGNEQF
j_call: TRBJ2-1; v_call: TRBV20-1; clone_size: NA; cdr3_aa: SGEGLSGLAPGGEQF
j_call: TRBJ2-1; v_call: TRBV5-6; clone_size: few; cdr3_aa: ASSLPGQGQDEQF
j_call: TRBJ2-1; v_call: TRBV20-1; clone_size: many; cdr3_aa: SARGLAGDSYNEQF
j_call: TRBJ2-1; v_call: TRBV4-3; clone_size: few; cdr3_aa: ASSQDSGDNEQF
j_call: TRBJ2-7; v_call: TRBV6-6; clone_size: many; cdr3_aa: ASRRDRDLSYEQY
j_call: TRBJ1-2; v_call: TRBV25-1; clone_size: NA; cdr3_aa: ASMENYGYT
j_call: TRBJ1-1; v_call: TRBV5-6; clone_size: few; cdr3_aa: ASSSPNTEAF
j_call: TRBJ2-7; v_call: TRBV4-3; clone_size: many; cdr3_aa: ASSQAGGSYEQY
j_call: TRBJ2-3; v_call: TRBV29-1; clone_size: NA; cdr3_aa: SVEFRLDDTQY
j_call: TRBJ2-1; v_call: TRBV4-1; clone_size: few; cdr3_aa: ASRTTSGAHNEQF
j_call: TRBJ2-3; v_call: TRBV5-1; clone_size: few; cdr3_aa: ASRTPAGTMMGTQY